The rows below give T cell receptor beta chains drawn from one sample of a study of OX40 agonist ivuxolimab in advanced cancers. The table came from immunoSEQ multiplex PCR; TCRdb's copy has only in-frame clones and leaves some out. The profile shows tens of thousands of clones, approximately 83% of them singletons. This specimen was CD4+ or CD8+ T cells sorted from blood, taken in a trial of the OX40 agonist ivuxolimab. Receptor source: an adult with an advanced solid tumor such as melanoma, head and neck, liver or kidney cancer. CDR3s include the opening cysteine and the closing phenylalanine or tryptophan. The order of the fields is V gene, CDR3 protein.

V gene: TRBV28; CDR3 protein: CASRPGDMNTEAFF
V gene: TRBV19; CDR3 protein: CASSQAVNTEAFF
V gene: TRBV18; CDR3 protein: CASSAGQWETQYF
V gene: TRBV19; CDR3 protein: CASSTRNPDRSTDTQYF
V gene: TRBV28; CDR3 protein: CASIPAGETYEQYF
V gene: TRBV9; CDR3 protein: CASSVGTGGSGNTIYF
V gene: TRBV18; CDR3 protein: CASSPEILNTEAFF
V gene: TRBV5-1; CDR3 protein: CASQDRAETYEQYF
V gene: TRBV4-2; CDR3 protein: CASSQYGTDEKLFF
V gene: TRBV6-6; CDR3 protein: CASSFSRSDYGYTF
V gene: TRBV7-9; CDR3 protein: CASSLVTGQSTEAFF
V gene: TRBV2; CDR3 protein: CASYREGQPQHF
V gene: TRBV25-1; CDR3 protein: CASSESGTGDEKLFF
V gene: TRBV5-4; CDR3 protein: CASSPDRGNDGYTF